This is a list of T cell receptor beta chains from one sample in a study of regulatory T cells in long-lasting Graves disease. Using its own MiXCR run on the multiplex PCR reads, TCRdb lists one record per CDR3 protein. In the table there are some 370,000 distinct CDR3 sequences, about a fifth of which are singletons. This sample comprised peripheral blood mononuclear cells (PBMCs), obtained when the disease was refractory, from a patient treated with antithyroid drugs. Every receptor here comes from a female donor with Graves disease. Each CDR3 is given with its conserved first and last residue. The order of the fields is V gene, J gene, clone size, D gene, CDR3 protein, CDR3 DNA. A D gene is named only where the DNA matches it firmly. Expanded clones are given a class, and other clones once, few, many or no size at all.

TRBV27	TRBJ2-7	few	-	CASSTSAGMGEQYF	TGTGCCAGCAGCACTAGTGCAGGAATGGGGGAGCAGTACTTC
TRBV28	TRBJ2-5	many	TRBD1	CASSLSTGDVGAQYF	TGTGCCAGCAGTTTAAGTACAGGGGACGTTGGGGCCCAGTACTTC
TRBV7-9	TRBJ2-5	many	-	CASSGRWETQYF	TGTGCCAGCAGCGGGAGGTGGGAGACCCAGTACTTC
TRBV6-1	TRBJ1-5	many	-	CASNQNPDHIRPQHF	TGTGCCAGCAACCAAAATCCGGACCACATTCGGCCCCAGCATTTT
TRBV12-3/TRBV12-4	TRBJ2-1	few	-	CASRRSGLFSAEQFF	TGTGCCAGCAGACGTAGCGGACTCTTTAGTGCTGAGCAGTTCTTC
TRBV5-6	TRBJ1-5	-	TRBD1	CASSKGTGVCNQPQHF	TGTGCCAGCAGCAAAGGGACAGGGGTTTGCAATCAGCCCCAGCATTTT
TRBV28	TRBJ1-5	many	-	CASSFGVSNQPQHF	TGTGCCAGCAGTTTCGGGGTCAGCAATCAGCCCCAGCATTTT
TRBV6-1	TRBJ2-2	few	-	CAPDPSKCGELFF	TGTGCTCCGGACCCTAGCAAATGTGGGGAGCTGTTTTTT
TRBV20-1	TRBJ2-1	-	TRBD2	CSARRTSGTSSYNEQFF	TGCAGTGCTAGACGGACTAGCGGGACCAGCTCCTACAATGAGCAGTTCTTC
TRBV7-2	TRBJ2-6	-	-	CASSLSPGANVLTF	TGTGCCAGCAGCTTATCGCCTGGGGCCAACGTCCTGACTTTC
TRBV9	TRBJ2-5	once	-	CASNPSGLAETQYF	TGTGCCAGCAACCCCAGTGGGCTAGCAGAGACCCAGTACTTC
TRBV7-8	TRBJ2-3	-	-	CASSGRQGRPQIGTQYF	TGTGCCAGCAGCGGCAGGCAGGGACGTCCCCAGATAGGTACGCAGTATTTT
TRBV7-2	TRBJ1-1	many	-	CASSPRGGGGTEAFF	TGTGCCAGCAGCCCGAGAGGTGGGGGAGGCACTGAAGCTTTCTTT
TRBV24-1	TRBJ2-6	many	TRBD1	CATSERDSMSGANVLTF	TGTGCCACCAGTGAACGGGACAGTATGTCTGGGGCCAACGTCCTGACTTTC
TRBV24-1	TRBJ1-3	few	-	CATSETGTGNTIYF	TGTGCCACCAGTGAAACCGGGACTGGAAACACCATATATTTT
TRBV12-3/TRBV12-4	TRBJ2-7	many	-	CASSWIGTPGRAKYF	TGTGCCAGCAGTTGGATCGGGACTCCCGGTCGTGCGAAGTACTTC
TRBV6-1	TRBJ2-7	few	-	CASSLGTKAYEQYF	TGTGCCAGCAGCCTCGGGACGAAAGCCTACGAGCAGTACTTC
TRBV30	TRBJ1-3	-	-	CAWSAGNTIYF	TGTGCCTGGAGTGCTGGAAACACCATATATTTT
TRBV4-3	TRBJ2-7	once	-	CASSQVFSGEVSYEQYF	TGCGCCAGCAGCCAAGTGTTTTCAGGGGAGGTATCCTACGAGCAGTACTTC
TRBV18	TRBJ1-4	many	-	CASSPRSATNEKLFF	TGTGCCAGCTCACCACGGAGCGCAACTAATGAAAAACTGTTTTTT
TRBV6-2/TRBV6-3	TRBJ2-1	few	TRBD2	CASSYTRLARGNEQFF	TGTGCCAGCAGTTACACAAGACTAGCGAGGGGCAATGAGCAGTTCTTC
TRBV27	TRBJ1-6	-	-	CASSPEQLNSPLHF	TGTGCCAGCAGCCCTGAGCAGCTTAATTCACCCCTCCACTTT
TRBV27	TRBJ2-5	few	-	CASSLAGRAETQYF	TGTGCCAGCAGTTTAGCGGGCCGGGCGGAGACCCAGTACTTC
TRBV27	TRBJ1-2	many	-	CASSSIELGANYGYTF	TGTGCCAGCAGTTCGATCGAGCTGGGGGCCAACTATGGCTACACCTTC
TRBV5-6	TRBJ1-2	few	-	CASSSPPRKGYTF	TGTGCCAGCAGCTCGCCTCCAAGGAAAGGCTACACCTTC
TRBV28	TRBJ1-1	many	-	CASSSRAPTEAFF	TGTGCCAGCAGTTCCCGGGCCCCCACTGAAGCTTTCTTT